The clone carrying this T cell receptor (beta chain) registers medium-sized by frequency. The data belong to a study of T cell clusters in autoimmune cytopenias. The CDR3 runs 14 residues. CDR1 and CDR2 from the germline V gene are GTSNPN and SVGIG (reference sequence). One tube held mixed TRB-A and TRB-B primer pools for touch-down PCR. TCRdb reprocessed the multiplex PCR reads; each CDR3 protein has one entry and no DNA is given. The sample totals 5,500 to 6,500 distinct CDR3 sequences. TRB amplification used approximately 250 ng of peripheral blood genomic DNA. The same data also went into a second study, on T cell repertoires in aging, cancer and after chemotherapy. That study adds: Donor ages fell into six groups from 30 or younger up to 70 or older. Around 8.8 million TCR reads were in the whole dataset.

V gene TRBV30 combines with J gene TRBJ2-7; as DNA is missing, the TRBD2 call by TCRdb cannot be tested. This sequence originates from a human donor in good health. Sequenced: peripheral blood. The CDR3 here is CAWSGGGSSYEQYF.